A selection of T cell receptor beta chains follows, all from one sample in a study of regulatory T cells in long-lasting Graves disease. TCRdb reprocessed the multiplex PCR reads with MiXCR, giving one entry per CDR3 protein. The repertoire holds roughly 350,000 distinct CDR3 sequences, about 16% seen once, with about 19% in the top ten. These sequences were also reported in another study, on T cells in Graves' hyperthyroidism and ophthalmopathy.

Specimen: peripheral blood mononuclear cells (PBMCs), collected at new diagnosis, from a patient treated with antithyroid drugs. The origin of the receptors is a woman younger than 35 with Graves disease. Both conserved end residues are part of each CDR3. D genes are given only for firm matches. Where a row states a size, it is once, few, many or the class of an expanded clone; other rows omit it.

J gene	V gene	D gene	clone size	CDR3 length	CDR3 protein	CDR3 DNA
TRBJ1-4	TRBV5-1	.	many	14	CASRVGDPNEKLFF	TGCGCCAGCCGTGTGGGGGACCCTAATGAAAAACTGTTTTTT
TRBJ2-3	TRBV10-3	.	many	15	CAISEGRGGTDTQYF	TGTGCCATCAGTGAGGGCAGGGGAGGGACAGATACGCAGTATTTT
TRBJ2-6	TRBV6-2/TRBV6-3	.	few	17	CASSYNWGSGGANVLTF	TGTGCCAGCAGTTACAATTGGGGGTCCGGTGGGGCCAACGTCCTGACTTTC
TRBJ1-1	TRBV10-3	.	many	12	CAIGREGTEAFF	TGTGCCATCGGTCGGGAGGGCACTGAAGCTTTCTTT
TRBJ1-5	TRBV5-1	.	.	15	CASSLGGLNNQPQHF	TGCGCCAGCAGCTTAGGGGGACTAAACAATCAGCCCCAGCATTTT
TRBJ1-1	TRBV5-1	.	many	15	CASSFGGLENTEAFF	TGCGCCAGCAGTTTTGGGGGCCTGGAGAACACTGAAGCTTTCTTT
TRBJ2-5	TRBV3-1	.	many	16	CASSQDLVAVQETQYF	TGTGCCAGCAGCCAAGATCTTGTGGCAGTGCAAGAGACCCAGTACTTC
TRBJ2-7	TRBV6-1	.	few	13	CASSEATGTSGDF	TGTGCCAGCAGTGAAGCCACCGGGACAAGCGGTGACTTC
TRBJ2-3	TRBV6-1	.	few	15	CASSEGQSSTDTQYF	TGTGCCAGCAGTGAAGGGCAATCTAGCACAGATACGCAGTATTTT
TRBJ2-3	TRBV3-1	TRBD1	many	16	CASSPLQGAATDTQYF	TGTGCCAGCAGCCCATTACAGGGGGCTGCCACAGATACGCAGTATTTT
TRBJ2-6	TRBV27	.	.	13	CASSFRGANVLTF	TGTGCCAGCAGTTTCAGGGGGGCCAACGTCCTGACTTTC
TRBJ2-2	TRBV7-6	.	.	17	CASSPQIGVPNTGELFF	TGTGCCAGCAGCCCTCAGATTGGGGTACCGAACACCGGGGAGCTGTTTTTT
TRBJ1-4	TRBV6-1	TRBD1	few	13	CASSQLRDRVLFF	TGTGCCAGCAGCCAATTGAGGGACAGGGTACTGTTTTTT
TRBJ2-6	TRBV20-1	.	few	14	CSGRQSSGANVLTF	TGCAGTGGCCGACAGAGCTCTGGGGCCAACGTCCTGACTTTC
TRBJ1-1	TRBV3-1	.	many	13	CASSLQTTDKAFF	TGTGCCAGCAGCCTACAAACGACAGACAAAGCTTTCTTT
TRBJ1-1	TRBV5-4	.	.	13	CASTTGGESVAFF	TGTGCCAGCACTACGGGGGGGGAATCGGTAGCTTTCTTT
TRBJ2-6	TRBV28	TRBD2	few	17	CASSSSVAGAGANVLTF	TGTGCCAGCAGTTCCTCCGTAGCGGGAGCTGGGGCCAACGTCCTGACTTTC
TRBJ1-6	TRBV6-1	.	.	15	CASRTLSMTNSPLHF	TGTGCCAGCAGGACTCTCAGTATGACAAATTCACCCCTCCACTTT
TRBJ1-1	TRBV28	.	many	13	CASGGTPNTEAFF	TGTGCCAGCGGGGGAACCCCGAACACTGAAGCTTTCTTT
TRBJ1-2	TRBV2	TRBD1	many	12	CASSGQGNGYTF	TGTGCCAGCAGCGGACAGGGCAATGGCTACACCTTC
TRBJ2-3	TRBV5-1	.	many	17	CASSSLRSSSAADTQYF	TGCGCCAGCAGCTCCCTAAGGTCGAGTAGCGCGGCAGATACGCAGTATTTT
TRBJ2-7	TRBV18	TRBD2	few	18	CASSPLAGGPEGSYEQYF	TGTGCCAGCTCACCCCTAGCGGGAGGGCCAGAAGGCTCCTACGAGCAGTACTTC
TRBJ1-6	TRBV11-2	.	many	14	CASSFGGAGSPLHF	TGTGCCAGCAGCTTTGGGGGGGCTGGATCACCCCTCCACTTT
TRBJ1-1	TRBV28	TRBD1	many	15	CASRPGRTGPTEAFF	TGTGCCAGCAGACCGGGTCGGACAGGGCCCACTGAAGCTTTCTTT
TRBJ2-3	TRBV20-1	TRBD1	many	15	CGKIDRATVGDTQYF	TGCGGAAAAATTGACAGGGCCACAGTCGGCGATACGCAGTATTTT
TRBJ1-6	TRBV2	.	few	13	CASTREDSSPLHF	TGTGCCAGCACTCGGGAGGACAGTTCACCCCTCCACTTT
TRBJ2-7	TRBV5-4	TRBD1	.	14	CASSQPDRGYEQYF	TGTGCCAGCAGCCAGCCGGACAGGGGCTACGAGCAGTACTTC
TRBJ2-2	TRBV6-2/TRBV6-3	.	few	15	CASSEAGQETGELFF	TGTGCCAGCAGTGAAGCGGGACAGGAAACCGGGGAGCTGTTTTTT